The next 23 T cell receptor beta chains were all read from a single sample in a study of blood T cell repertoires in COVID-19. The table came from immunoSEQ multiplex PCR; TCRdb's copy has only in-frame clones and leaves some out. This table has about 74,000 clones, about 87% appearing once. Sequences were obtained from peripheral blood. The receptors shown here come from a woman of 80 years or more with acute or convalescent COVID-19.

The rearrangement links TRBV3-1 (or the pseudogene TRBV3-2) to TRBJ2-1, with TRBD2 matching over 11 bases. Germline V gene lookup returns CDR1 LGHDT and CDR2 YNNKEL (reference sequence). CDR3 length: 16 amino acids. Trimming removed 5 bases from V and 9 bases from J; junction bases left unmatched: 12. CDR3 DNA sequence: TGTGCCAGCAGCGAAAGAACTAGCGGGGGAGGTTCTGAGCAGTTCTTC. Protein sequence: CASSERTSGGGSEQFF.

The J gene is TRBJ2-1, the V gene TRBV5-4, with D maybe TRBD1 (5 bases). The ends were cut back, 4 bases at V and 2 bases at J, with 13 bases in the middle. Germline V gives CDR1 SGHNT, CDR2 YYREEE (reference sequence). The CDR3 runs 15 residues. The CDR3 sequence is CASSPRGSPYNEQFF. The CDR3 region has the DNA TGTGCCAGCAGCCCTAGGGGCTCCCCCTACAATGAGCAGTTCTTC.

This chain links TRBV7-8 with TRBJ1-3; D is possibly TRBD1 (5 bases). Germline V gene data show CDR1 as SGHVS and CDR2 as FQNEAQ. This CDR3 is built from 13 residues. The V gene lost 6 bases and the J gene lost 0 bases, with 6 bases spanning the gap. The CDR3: CASSQGSGNTIYF. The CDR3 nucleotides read TGTGCCAGCAGTCAGGGCTCTGGAAACACCATATATTTT.

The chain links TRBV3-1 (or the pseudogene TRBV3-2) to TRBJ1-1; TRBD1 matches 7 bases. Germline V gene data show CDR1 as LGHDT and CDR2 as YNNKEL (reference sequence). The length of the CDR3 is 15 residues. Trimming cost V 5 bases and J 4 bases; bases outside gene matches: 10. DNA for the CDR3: TGTGCCAGCAGCGCCTACAGGGGACTCTGCACTGAAGCTTTCTTT. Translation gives CASSAYRGLCTEAFF.

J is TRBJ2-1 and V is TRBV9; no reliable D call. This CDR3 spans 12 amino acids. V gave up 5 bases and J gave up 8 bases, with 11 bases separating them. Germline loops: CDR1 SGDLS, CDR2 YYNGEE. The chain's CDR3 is CASRRDDDEQFF. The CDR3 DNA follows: TGTGCCAGCAGAAGAGATGATGATGAGCAGTTCTTC.

The CDR3 coding sequence is TGTGCCAGTAGTATAGAGCGGACTAGCGGGTCCACCGGGGAGCTGTTTTTT. Translated, it gives CASSIERTSGSTGELFF. V is TRBV19 and J is TRBJ2-2; TRBD2 agrees at 11 bases. With 0 bases clipped from V and 4 bases from J, the junction kept 4 bases outside the gene matches. Germline V CDR1 and CDR2: LNHDA, SQIVND (reference sequence). This CDR3 has 17 residues.

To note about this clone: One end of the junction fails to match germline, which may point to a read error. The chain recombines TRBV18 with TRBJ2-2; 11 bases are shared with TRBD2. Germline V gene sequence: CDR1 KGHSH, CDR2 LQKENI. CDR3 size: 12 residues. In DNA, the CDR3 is TGTGCCAGCTCACCGGGACTAGCGGAGCGGGTTTTT. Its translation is CASSPGLAERVF.

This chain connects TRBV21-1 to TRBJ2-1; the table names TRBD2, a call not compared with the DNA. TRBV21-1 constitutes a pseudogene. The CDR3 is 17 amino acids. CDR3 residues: CASNHPEGRDSYNEQFF. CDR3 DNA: TGTGCCAGCAATCACCCGGAGGGGCGTGACTCCTACAATGAGCAGTTCTTC.

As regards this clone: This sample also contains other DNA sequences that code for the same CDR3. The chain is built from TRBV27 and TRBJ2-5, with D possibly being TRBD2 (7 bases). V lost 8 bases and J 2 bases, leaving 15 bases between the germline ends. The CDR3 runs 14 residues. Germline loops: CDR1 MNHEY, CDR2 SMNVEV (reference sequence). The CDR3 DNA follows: TGTGCCAGCGGTGGGGGGAGGGGGCAAGAGACCCAGTACTTC. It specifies CASGGGRGQETQYF.

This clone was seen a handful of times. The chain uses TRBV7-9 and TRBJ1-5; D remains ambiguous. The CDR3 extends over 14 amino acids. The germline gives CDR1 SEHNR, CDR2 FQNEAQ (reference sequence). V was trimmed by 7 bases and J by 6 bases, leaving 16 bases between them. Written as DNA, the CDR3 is TGTGCCAGCACCGTGGCAGGAGGAGGTCAGCCCCAGCATTTT. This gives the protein CASTVAGGGQPQHF.

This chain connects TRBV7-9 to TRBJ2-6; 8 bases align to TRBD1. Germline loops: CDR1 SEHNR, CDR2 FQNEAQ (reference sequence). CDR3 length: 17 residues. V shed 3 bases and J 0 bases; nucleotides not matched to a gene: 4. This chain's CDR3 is CASSLRTGTSGANVLTF. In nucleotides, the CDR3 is TGTGCCAGCAGCTTGAGGACAGGGACCTCTGGGGCCAACGTCCTGACTTTC.

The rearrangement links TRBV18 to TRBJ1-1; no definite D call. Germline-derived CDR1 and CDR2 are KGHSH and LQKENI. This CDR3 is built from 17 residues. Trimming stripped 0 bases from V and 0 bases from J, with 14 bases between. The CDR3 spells CASSPPARGLMNTEAFF. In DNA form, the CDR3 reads TGTGCCAGCTCACCACCTGCGCGTGGACTCATGAACACTGAAGCTTTCTTT.

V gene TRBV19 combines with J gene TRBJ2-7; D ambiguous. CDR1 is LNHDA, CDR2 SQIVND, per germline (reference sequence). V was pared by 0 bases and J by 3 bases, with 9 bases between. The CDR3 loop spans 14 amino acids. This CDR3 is CASSIDLLYYEQYF. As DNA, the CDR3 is TGTGCCAGTAGTATAGACTTACTATACTACGAGCAGTACTTC.

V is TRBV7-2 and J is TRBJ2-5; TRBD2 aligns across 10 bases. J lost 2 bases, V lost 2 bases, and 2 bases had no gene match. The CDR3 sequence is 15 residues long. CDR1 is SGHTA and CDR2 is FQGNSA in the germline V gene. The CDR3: CASSLKAGGQETQYF. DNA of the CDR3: TGTGCCAGCAGCTTAAAAGCGGGGGGGCAAGAGACCCAGTACTTC.

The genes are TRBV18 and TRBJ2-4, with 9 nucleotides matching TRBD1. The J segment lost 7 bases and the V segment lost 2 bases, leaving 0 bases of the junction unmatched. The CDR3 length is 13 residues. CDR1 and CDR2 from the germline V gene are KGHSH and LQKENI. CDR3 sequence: CASSPGTGNIQYF. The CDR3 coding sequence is TGTGCCAGCTCACCAGGGACAGGGAACATTCAGTACTTC.

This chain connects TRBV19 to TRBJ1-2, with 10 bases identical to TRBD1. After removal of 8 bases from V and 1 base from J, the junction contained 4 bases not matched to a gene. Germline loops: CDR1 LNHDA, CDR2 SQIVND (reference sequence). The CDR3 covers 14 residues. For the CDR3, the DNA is TGTGCCAGTGGGACAGGGGAAAATAACTATGGCTACACCTTC. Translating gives CASGTGENNYGYTF.

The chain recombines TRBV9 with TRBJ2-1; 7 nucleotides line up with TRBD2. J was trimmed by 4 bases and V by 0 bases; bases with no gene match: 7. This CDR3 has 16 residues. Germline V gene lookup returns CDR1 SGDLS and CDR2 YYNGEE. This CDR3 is CASSVAGRGWYNEQFF. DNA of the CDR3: TGTGCCAGCAGCGTAGCTGGGCGGGGGTGGTACAATGAGCAGTTCTTC. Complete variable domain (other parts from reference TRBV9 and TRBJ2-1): DSGVTQTPKHLITATGQRVTLRCSPRSGDLSVYWYQQSLDQGLQFLIQYYNGEERAKGNILERFSAQQFPDLHSELNLSSLELGDSALYFCASSVAGRGWYNEQFFGPGTRLTVL.

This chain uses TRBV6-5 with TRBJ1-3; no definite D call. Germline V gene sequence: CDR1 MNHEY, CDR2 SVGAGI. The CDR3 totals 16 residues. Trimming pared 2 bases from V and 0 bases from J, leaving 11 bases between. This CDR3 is CASSYQWGDSGNTIYF. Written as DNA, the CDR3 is TGTGCCAGCAGTTACCAGTGGGGAGACTCTGGAAACACCATATATTTT.

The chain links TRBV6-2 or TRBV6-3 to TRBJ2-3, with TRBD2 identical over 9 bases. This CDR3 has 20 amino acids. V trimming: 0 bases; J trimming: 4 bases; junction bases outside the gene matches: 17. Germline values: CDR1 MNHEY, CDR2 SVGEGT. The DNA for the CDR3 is TGTGCCAGCAGTTACTCCGTAGCGGGGGTGACTCTAAGAGGCGCAGATACGCAGTATTTT. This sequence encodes CASSYSVAGVTLRGADTQYF.

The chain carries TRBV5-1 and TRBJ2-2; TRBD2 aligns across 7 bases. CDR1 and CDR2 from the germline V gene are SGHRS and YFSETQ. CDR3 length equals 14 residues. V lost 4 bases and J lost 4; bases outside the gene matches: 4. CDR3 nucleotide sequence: TGCGCCAGCAGCAGGGACTACCTCACCGGGGAGCTGTTTTTT. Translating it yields CASSRDYLTGELFF.

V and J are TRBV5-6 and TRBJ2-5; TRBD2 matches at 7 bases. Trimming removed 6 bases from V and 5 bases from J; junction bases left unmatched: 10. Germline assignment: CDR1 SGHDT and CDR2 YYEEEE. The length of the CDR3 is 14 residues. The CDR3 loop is CASIIEGLRETQYF. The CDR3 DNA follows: TGTGCCAGCATCATAGAGGGACTAAGGGAGACCCAGTACTTC.

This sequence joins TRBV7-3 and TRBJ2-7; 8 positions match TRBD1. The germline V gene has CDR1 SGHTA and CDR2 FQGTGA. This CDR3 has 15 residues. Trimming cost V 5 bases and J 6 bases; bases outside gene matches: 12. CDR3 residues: CASSLHSTGVSEQYF. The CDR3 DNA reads TGTGCCAGCAGCCTCCACTCGACAGGGGTCAGCGAGCAGTACTTC.

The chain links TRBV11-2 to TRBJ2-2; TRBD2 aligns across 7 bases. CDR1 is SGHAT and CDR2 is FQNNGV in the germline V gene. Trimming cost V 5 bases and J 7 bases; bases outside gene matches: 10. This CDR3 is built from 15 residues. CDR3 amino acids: CASSAGTTAIGELFF. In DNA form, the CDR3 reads TGTGCCAGCAGCGCCGGGACTACAGCTATCGGGGAGCTGTTTTTT.